What follows are 26 T cell receptor beta chains derived from one specimen sequenced in a study of beta chain features in type 1 diabetes. Reverse transcription of all isolated RNA meant that expressed TCRB transcripts were sequenced. Method: immunoSEQ multiplex PCR; TCRdb's copy keeps in-frame clones and lacks some. Of fewer than 400,000 clones detected, 8% appear once; the ten largest clones hold less than 0.45%. The sample was central memory CD4+ T cells from blood. The source of these receptors is a woman younger than 30 in good health.

This clone was detected many times. V usage is TRBV7-9 and J usage is TRBJ2-2, with 7 bases identical to TRBD2. The CDR3 length is 15 residues. The J segment lost 4 bases and the V segment lost 1 base, leaving 3 bases of the junction unmatched. CDR1 SEHNR and CDR2 FQNEAQ come from the germline V gene (reference sequence). The CDR3 DNA reads TGTGCCAGCAGCTTAGGGCGGGAGCGCACCGGGGAGCTGTTTTTT. Protein product: CASSLGRERTGELFF.

This chain links TRBV7-9 with TRBJ1-2, with 7 bases lining up with TRBD1. Germline V gives CDR1 SEHNR, CDR2 FQNEAQ (reference sequence). V was pared by 5 bases and J by 4 bases, with 7 bases of the junction left unmatched. The CDR3 contains 14 residues. DNA for the CDR3: TGTGCCAGCAGCCCCGACAGGGTTGCCTATGGCTACACCTTC. Residues: CASSPDRVAYGYTF.

The chain joins TRBV29-1 to TRBJ1-1; D is unclear. Germline V lookup: CDR1 SQVTM, CDR2 ANQGSEA. V was trimmed by 1 base and J by 0 bases, leaving 6 bases between them. This CDR3 is built from 13 residues. The CDR3 DNA follows: TGCAGCGTTGAAGCGAACATGAACACTGAAGCTTTCTTT. Amino acid sequence: CSVEANMNTEAFF.

The CDR3 sequence is CASIEHNEQFF. The CDR3 DNA follows: TGCGCCAGCATAGAACACAATGAGCAGTTCTTC. The chain joins TRBV5-1 to TRBJ2-1; D uncertain. CDR3 length equals 11 residues. V lost 6 bases, J lost 5 bases, and 6 bases lay in between. Per the germline V gene, CDR1 is SGHRS and CDR2 is YFSETQ.

The chain combines TRBV4-1 with TRBJ2-6; D remains ambiguous. The V gene's germline CDR1 is MGHRA and CDR2 YSYEKL. The CDR3 length is 15 residues. V was shortened by 0 bases and J by 0 bases, with 3 bases between the two germline ends. CDR3 protein: CASSQDPSGANVLTF. The DNA of the CDR3 is TGCGCCAGCAGCCAAGATCCCTCTGGGGCCAACGTCCTGACTTTC.

This clone turned up a few times. This chain links TRBV7-2 with TRBJ2-5; 14 positions match TRBD2. The J call could be wrong; TRBJ2-7 is a better fit for the DNA end. The CDR3 runs to 16 residues. The V gene's germline CDR1 is SGHTA and CDR2 FQGNSA. The CDR3 is CASSQGLAGVGYEQYF. CDR3 sequence (DNA): TGTGCCAGCAGCCAGGGACTAGCGGGAGTTGGCTACGAGCAGTACTTC.

This chain links TRBV10-3 with TRBJ1-2; possible D gene TRBD1, 5 bases. Germline loops: CDR1 ENHRY, CDR2 SYGVKD. The CDR3 sequence is 13 residues long. V was pared by 1 base and J by 7 bases, with 10 bases between. Here the CDR3 reads CAISELQGVGYTF. DNA of the CDR3: TGTGCCATCAGTGAGTTGCAAGGGGTTGGCTACACCTTC.

This clone was observed a handful of times. The chain combines TRBV4-3 with TRBJ2-2; D not certain. Between the trimmed V and J ends, which lost 1 base and 6 bases, there was a span of 6 bases. CDR3 size: 13 residues. Germline V gene lookup returns CDR1 LGHNA and CDR2 YSLEER. This CDR3 reads CASSQVLAGELFF. The CDR3 bases are TGCGCCAGCAGCCAAGTTCTCGCCGGGGAGCTGTTTTTT.

This chain joins TRBV5-1 and TRBJ2-3; no definite D call. Per germline, CDR1 SGHRS and CDR2 YFSETQ. The CDR3 consists of 12 residues. Trimming removed 3 bases from V and 2 bases from J, with 4 bases in between. CDR3 nucleotides: TGCGCCAGCAGCTGGGACACAGATACGCAGTATTTT. This codes for CASSWDTDTQYF.

The chain joins TRBV27 to TRBJ2-1; TRBD2 aligns across 11 bases. The V gene's germline CDR1 is MNHEY and CDR2 SMNVEV (reference sequence). The J segment lost 4 bases and the V segment lost 8 bases, leaving 31 bases of the junction unmatched. This CDR3 contains 23 residues. The CDR3 nucleotides read TGTGCCAGCGCCCGATCGGGGCCTCGCCACTCCGGACTAGCGGGTGGGGATTACAATGAGCAGTTCTTC. Protein: CASARSGPRHSGLAGGDYNEQFF.

This clone was found a few times. The genes are TRBV16 and TRBJ2-2, with unresolved D. V dropped 0 bases and J dropped 7 bases, with 6 bases sitting between them. Germline CDR1 reads KGHSY; CDR2 reads FQNENV. CDR3 length: 13 amino acids. The CDR3 loop is CASSQSSYGELFF. The CDR3 DNA is TGTGCCAGCAGCCAATCTTCCTACGGGGAGCTGTTTTTT.

CDR3 coding DNA: TGTGCCAGCAGCTTTAGTTTTCAGGGGTCGAGTGGTACGCAGTATTTT. Translating gives CASSFSFQGSSGTQYF. The rearrangement links TRBV7-2 to TRBJ2-3, with a tentative D call TRBD1 (6 bases). This CDR3 region has 16 residues. Deletions cut 3 bases from V and 8 bases from J, with 21 bases between. Germline lookup yields CDR1 SGHTA and CDR2 FQGNSA.

This chain connects TRBV7-9 to TRBJ1-1; perhaps TRBD1 as D (5 bases). CDR1 is SEHNR, CDR2 FQNEAQ, per germline (reference sequence). V was trimmed by 6 bases and J by 3 bases, leaving 17 bases between them. This CDR3 is built from 15 residues. In DNA, the CDR3 is TGTGCCAGCAGGCCACATGCCGGGGCGGACACTGAAGCTTTCTTT. Encoded protein: CASRPHAGADTEAFF.

This clone was observed at least ten times. The chain combines TRBV14 with TRBJ2-5; 12 bases line up with TRBD2. CDR3 length: 16 residues. Germline V CDR1 and CDR2: SGHDN, FVKESK. The V segment lost 4 bases and the J segment 5 bases; nucleotides outside the gene matches: 8. The CDR3 DNA follows: TGTGCCAGCAGCCCGGAACTAGCGGGAGGATTTGAGACCCAGTACTTC. It translates to CASSPELAGGFETQYF.

V gene TRBV5-1 combines with J gene TRBJ2-7; D tentatively fits TRBD1 or TRBD2 (5 bases each). With 0 bases removed from V and 2 bases from J, the gap between germline ends came to 12 bases. This CDR3 spans 15 amino acids. Germline-derived CDR1 and CDR2 are SGHRS and YFSETQ. The CDR3 DNA reads as TGCGCCAGCAGCTTGGGGTCGGGGCCCACCTACGAGCAGTACTTC. The encoded protein is CASSLGSGPTYEQYF.

The chain recombines TRBV29-1 with TRBJ1-1, with 8 bases that match TRBD1. Germline values: CDR1 SQVTM, CDR2 ANQGSEA. This CDR3 comprises 13 residues. Trimming removed 5 bases from V and 0 bases from J; junction bases left unmatched: 2. The CDR3 sequence: CSVTGQVNTEAFF. The CDR3 nucleotides read TGCAGCGTTACGGGACAGGTGAACACTGAAGCTTTCTTT. Filled out from reference TRBV29-1 and TRBJ1-1, the complete variable domain reads SAVISQKPSRDICQRGTSLTIQCQVDSQVTMMFWYRQQPGQSLTLIATANQGSEATYESGFVIDKFPISRPNLTFSTLTVSNMSPEDSSIYLCSVTGQVNTEAFFGQGTRLTVV.

The J gene is TRBJ2-7, the V gene TRBV11-2; 9 nucleotides line up with TRBD2. The CDR3 loop spans 16 amino acids. The germline V gene encodes CDR1 SGHAT and CDR2 FQNNGV. V was pared by 5 bases and J by 6 bases, with 14 bases of the junction left unmatched. The chain's CDR3 is CASSAPIAGEFREQYF. CDR3 bases: TGTGCCAGCAGCGCGCCTATAGCGGGAGAATTCCGCGAGCAGTACTTC. Variable domain in full (rest from reference TRBV11-2 and TRBJ2-7): EAGVAQSPRYKIIEKRQSVAFWCNPISGHATLYWYQQILGQGPKLLIQFQNNGVVDDSQLPKDRFSAERLKGVDSTLKIQPAKLEDSAVYLCASSAPIAGEFREQYFGPGTRLTVT.

The chain has TRBV9 and TRBJ1-4; D is uncertain. CDR1 is SGDLS and CDR2 is YYNGEE in the germline V gene. This CDR3 is 12 amino acids long. V lost 2 bases to trimming and J lost 8 bases, with 7 bases between them. The CDR3 nucleotides are TGTGCCAGCAGCGTTGAGGGCGAAAAACTGTTTTTT. It translates to CASSVEGEKLFF.

This clone has only a few counts. The chain uses TRBV5-1 and TRBJ2-5; the D gene is possibly TRBD1 (5 bases). Germline values: CDR1 SGHRS, CDR2 YFSETQ. This CDR3 is built from 15 residues. V dropped 1 base and J dropped 3 bases, with 13 bases sitting between them. As DNA, the CDR3 is TGCGCCAGCAGCTTGATGTCAGGGTGGAAAGAGACCCAGTACTTC. Its translation: CASSLMSGWKETQYF.

A few counts support this clone. The chain links TRBV2 to TRBJ2-1, with 12 positions matching TRBD2. Unmatched junction bases numbered 1, after V lost 4 bases and J lost 6 bases. In germline, CDR1 is SNHLY, CDR2 FYNNEI. CDR3 length: 14 amino acids. CDR3 nucleotide sequence: TGTGCCAGCAGTGGACTAGCGGGAGTCAATGAGCAGTTCTTC. Translating it yields CASSGLAGVNEQFF.

This clone was observed a handful of times. The V call is TRBV7-2, the J call TRBJ2-3; perhaps TRBD2 as D (6 bases). The CDR3 runs to 17 residues. Germline V gene lookup returns CDR1 SGHTA and CDR2 FQGNSA. The germline V and J ends were trimmed by 3 bases and 4 bases, with 20 bases remaining between them. The CDR3 bases are TGTGCCAGCAGCTTCCCCCACGGTAGCTGGAGGGCAGATACGCAGTATTTT. Its translation: CASSFPHGSWRADTQYF.

This clone was observed at least ten times. The gene calls are TRBV10-3 and TRBJ2-1; 7 bases are a match to TRBD1. Per the germline V gene, CDR1 is ENHRY and CDR2 is SYGVKD. J was trimmed by 5 bases and V by 9 bases; bases with no gene match: 10. This CDR3 is built from 14 residues. Here the CDR3 DNA reads TGTGCCATAAGAAAGGGACAGAGAAACAATGAGCAGTTCTTC. It codes for CAIRKGQRNNEQFF.

This clone has just a few counts. This CDR3 is also generated by other DNA sequences in the sample. The rearrangement links TRBV18 to TRBJ2-5, with no clear D. CDR1 and CDR2 from the germline V gene are KGHSH and LQKENI. The V and J ends lost 4 bases and 0 bases respectively, with 3 bases between them. The CDR3 extends over 12 amino acids. The CDR3 loop reads CASSQYQETQYF. The DNA of the CDR3 is TGTGCCAGCTCACAGTACCAAGAGACCCAGTACTTC.

Here the CDR3 reads CASSSSGWTEAFF. CDR3 in DNA: TGTGCCAGCAGCTCGAGTGGGTGGACTGAAGCTTTCTTT. This sequence joins TRBV7-2 and TRBJ1-1; D remains ambiguous. The CDR3 is 13 amino acids. With 4 bases removed from V and 5 bases from J, the gap between germline ends came to 11 bases. The germline V gene has CDR1 SGHTA and CDR2 FQGNSA.

This chain links TRBV10-3 with TRBJ2-3, with 7 nucleotides matching TRBD2. The CDR3 is 14 amino acids. The germline V gene has CDR1 ENHRY and CDR2 SYGVKD. The trim removed 7 bases at V and 4 bases at J, leaving 8 bases unmatched. The CDR3 protein is CAITPSAGADTQYF. The DNA of the CDR3 is TGTGCCATCACCCCTAGCGCGGGGGCAGATACGCAGTATTTT.

This chain connects TRBV5-4 to TRBJ2-1; 11 bases agree with TRBD2. This CDR3 comprises 15 residues. J lost 7 bases, V lost 0 bases, and 3 bases had no gene match. Germline CDR1 and CDR2: SGHNT and YYREEE (reference sequence). The chain's CDR3 is CASSLVGLAANEQFF. DNA for the CDR3: TGTGCCAGCAGCTTGGTGGGACTAGCGGCAAATGAGCAGTTCTTC.